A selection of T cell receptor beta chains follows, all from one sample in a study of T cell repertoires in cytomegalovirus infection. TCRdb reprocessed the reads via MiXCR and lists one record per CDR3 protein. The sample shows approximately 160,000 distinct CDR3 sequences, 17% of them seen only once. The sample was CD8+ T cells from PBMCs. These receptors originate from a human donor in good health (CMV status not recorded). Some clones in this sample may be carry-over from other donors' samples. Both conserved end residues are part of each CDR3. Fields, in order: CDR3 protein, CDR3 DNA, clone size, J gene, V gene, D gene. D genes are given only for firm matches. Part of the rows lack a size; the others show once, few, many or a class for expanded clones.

CDR3: CASSHTPEAFF
DNA: TGTGCCAGCAGTCATACCCCTGAAGCTTTCTTT
size: few
J: TRBJ1-1
V: TRBV6-1
D: -

CDR3: CASSFPLDRVDTDTQYF
DNA: TGTGCCAGCAGCTTCCCCCTGGACAGAGTGGACACAGATACGCAGTATTTT
size: -
J: TRBJ2-3
V: TRBV7-8
D: -

CDR3: CASRDPKDIQYF
DNA: TGTGCCAGCAGAGACCCGAAGGACATTCAGTACTTC
size: few
J: TRBJ2-4
V: TRBV2
D: -

CDR3: CASSSTSGGWKDTQYF
DNA: TGTGCCAGCAGCTCGACTAGCGGGGGGTGGAAAGATACGCAGTATTTT
size: -
J: TRBJ2-3
V: TRBV7-8
D: TRBD2

CDR3: CASTAGVGGSYNEQFF
DNA: TGTGCCAGTACTGCGGGTGTGGGAGGATCCTACAATGAGCAGTTCTTC
size: -
J: TRBJ2-1
V: TRBV2
D: -

CDR3: CASSYQGYYEQYF
DNA: TGTGCCAGCAGTTACCAAGGCTACTACGAGCAGTACTTC
size: -
J: TRBJ2-7
V: TRBV6-2/TRBV6-3
D: -

CDR3: CANSRTTYNEQFF
DNA: TGTGCCAACAGTCGGACAACCTACAATGAGCAGTTCTTC
size: few
J: TRBJ2-1
V: TRBV27
D: -

CDR3: CALGAGIQETQYF
DNA: TGTGCCCTTGGGGCAGGTATCCAAGAGACCCAGTACTTC
size: few
J: TRBJ2-5
V: TRBV7-8
D: -

CDR3: CASSQDIGGRAGQPQHF
DNA: TGTGCCAGCAGCCAAGATATAGGCGGCAGGGCGGGTCAGCCCCAGCATTTT
size: -
J: TRBJ1-5
V: TRBV3-1
D: -

CDR3: CASSLGTVYEQYF
DNA: TGTGCCAGCAGCTTAGGGACAGTCTACGAGCAGTACTTC
size: many
J: TRBJ2-7
V: TRBV7-8
D: -

CDR3: CSVDPTDRDGYTF
DNA: TGCAGCGTTGACCCAACTGACAGGGATGGCTACACCTTC
size: -
J: TRBJ1-2
V: TRBV29-1
D: TRBD1

CDR3: CASSYFSLPGTDTQYF
DNA: TGTGCCAGCAGTTACTTCTCGCTTCCCGGGACAGATACGCAGTATTTT
size: -
J: TRBJ2-3
V: TRBV6-2/TRBV6-3
D: -

CDR3: CASSPSDAKSANTGELFF
DNA: TGTGCCAGCAGCCCTTCGGACGCCAAAAGCGCGAACACCGGGGAGCTGTTTTTT
size: few
J: TRBJ2-2
V: TRBV7-2
D: -

CDR3: CASSQGGVGYTF
DNA: TGTGCCAGCAGCCAAGGGGGAGTGGGCTACACCTTC
size: -
J: TRBJ1-2
V: TRBV14
D: -

CDR3: CASGTRYYEQFF
DNA: TGTGCCAGCGGGACTAGATATTATGAGCAGTTCTTC
size: -
J: TRBJ2-1
V: TRBV6-2/TRBV6-3
D: TRBD2

CDR3: CASKIAGGTYNEQFF
DNA: TGTGCCAGTAAAATAGCGGGAGGTACCTACAATGAGCAGTTCTTC
size: few
J: TRBJ2-1
V: TRBV19
D: TRBD2

CDR3: CASSSVRDRGGWWNTEAFF
DNA: TGTGCCAGCAGCTCCGTCCGGGACAGGGGTGGGTGGTGGAACACTGAAGCTTTCTTT
size: few
J: TRBJ1-1
V: TRBV7-8
D: TRBD1

CDR3: CASSRGPDNEQFF
DNA: TGTGCCAGCAGCCGGGGACCCGACAATGAGCAGTTCTTC
size: -
J: TRBJ2-1
V: TRBV11-2
D: -

CDR3: CASSTTGGNEQFF
DNA: TGTGCCAGCAGCACGACCGGGGGGAATGAGCAGTTCTTC
size: -
J: TRBJ2-1
V: TRBV7-9
D: TRBD2

CDR3: CSARTTSGTKETQYF
DNA: TGCAGTGCTAGGACGACTAGCGGGACCAAAGAGACCCAGTACTTC
size: -
J: TRBJ2-5
V: TRBV20-1
D: TRBD2

CDR3: CASSLGGGGYGYTF
DNA: TGTGCCAGCAGCTTGGGGGGAGGCGGCTATGGCTACACCTTC
size: -
J: TRBJ1-2
V: TRBV7-9
D: -

CDR3: CASSFLGSPGELFF
DNA: TGTGCCAGCAGTTTCTTGGGCTCTCCCGGGGAGCTGTTTTTT
size: many
J: TRBJ2-2
V: TRBV28
D: -

CDR3: CASTSVAGTTLGDTQYF
DNA: TGTGCCAGCACTTCGGTAGCGGGGACTACATTAGGGGATACGCAGTATTTT
size: -
J: TRBJ2-3
V: TRBV6-2/TRBV6-3
D: TRBD2

CDR3: CASTDTASGVGANVLTF
DNA: TGTGCCAGCACAGACACGGCTAGCGGGGTCGGGGCCAACGTCCTGACTTTC
size: -
J: TRBJ2-6
V: TRBV25-1
D: TRBD2

CDR3: CSARDALQGLPGELFF
DNA: TGCAGTGCTAGAGATGCCCTCCAGGGATTGCCCGGGGAGCTGTTTTTT
size: -
J: TRBJ2-2
V: TRBV20-1
D: -

CDR3: CASSRTGVITDTQYF
DNA: TGTGCCAGCAGCCGGACAGGGGTAATCACAGATACGCAGTATTTT
size: few
J: TRBJ2-3
V: TRBV11-2
D: TRBD1

CDR3: CASSGAATYEQYF
DNA: TGTGCCAGCTCGGGGGCGGCTACCTACGAGCAGTACTTC
size: -
J: TRBJ2-7
V: TRBV12-3/TRBV12-4
D: -

CDR3: CSGLTGTGETQYF
DNA: TGCAGCGGATTGACAGGTACTGGAGAGACCCAGTACTTC
size: -
J: TRBJ2-5
V: TRBV29-1
D: -

CDR3: CASSKRLGTDTQYF
DNA: TGTGCCAGCAGCAAGAGGCTGGGCACAGATACGCAGTATTTT
size: -
J: TRBJ2-3
V: TRBV5-5
D: -

CDR3: CASTLTSGSPYEQYF
DNA: TGTGCCAGCACCCTGACTAGCGGTAGCCCCTACGAGCAGTACTTC
size: many
J: TRBJ2-7
V: TRBV28
D: TRBD2

CDR3: CASSPPPGSYEQYF
DNA: TGTGCCAGCAGTCCCCCACCGGGTTCCTACGAGCAGTACTTC
size: medium-sized
J: TRBJ2-7
V: TRBV6-2/TRBV6-3
D: -

CDR3: CASSLRDRKLFSGANVLTF
DNA: TGTGCCAGCAGCTTACGAGACAGAAAACTTTTTTCTGGGGCCAACGTCCTGACTTTC
size: few
J: TRBJ2-6
V: TRBV7-2
D: -

CDR3: CASSLGTVRNEQFF
DNA: TGTGCCAGCAGCTTGGGGACGGTCCGAAATGAGCAGTTCTTC
size: few
J: TRBJ2-1
V: TRBV5-5
D: -

CDR3: CASSPQAGTSSSSSYNEQFF
DNA: TGTGCCAGCAGCCCACAGGCCGGGACTAGCTCTTCGAGCTCCTACAATGAGCAGTTCTTC
size: few
J: TRBJ2-1
V: TRBV7-9
D: TRBD2

CDR3: CASSYHSASRRVYEQYF
DNA: TGTGCCAGCAGTTACCACTCTGCGTCCAGACGGGTGTACGAGCAGTACTTC
size: few
J: TRBJ2-7
V: TRBV6-2/TRBV6-3
D: -

CDR3: CAIQTGGSEQFF
DNA: TGTGCCATACAGACAGGGGGCAGTGAGCAGTTCTTC
size: -
J: TRBJ2-1
V: TRBV19
D: TRBD1

CDR3: CASSGGYSSYNEQFF
DNA: TGTGCCAGCAGCGGAGGATATAGCTCCTACAATGAGCAGTTCTTC
size: -
J: TRBJ2-1
V: TRBV7-8
D: -

CDR3: CASSSGFVAAKNIQYF
DNA: TGTGCCAGCAGTTCGGGTTTTGTGGCGGCCAAAAACATTCAGTACTTC
size: once
J: TRBJ2-4
V: TRBV6-5
D: -

CDR3: CATSVDNYNEQFF
DNA: TGTGCCACCAGCGTGGACAACTACAATGAGCAGTTCTTC
size: many
J: TRBJ2-1
V: TRBV15
D: -

CDR3: CATSRDTRNEQFF
DNA: TGTGCCACCAGCAGAGATACGCGTAATGAGCAGTTCTTC
size: few
J: TRBJ2-1
V: TRBV15
D: -

CDR3: CASSFPGGTQPQHF
DNA: TGTGCCAGCAGCTTCCCAGGGGGCACTCAGCCCCAGCATTTT
size: -
J: TRBJ1-5
V: TRBV7-2
D: TRBD1

CDR3: CASSSLAGAAYNEQFF
DNA: TGTGCCAGCAGCTCCTTAGCGGGGGCCGCCTACAATGAGCAGTTCTTC
size: -
J: TRBJ2-1
V: TRBV28
D: TRBD2